The 12 T cell receptor beta chains below all came from one sample that was sequenced in a study of OX40 agonist ivuxolimab in advanced cancers. TCRdb keeps only in-frame clones here, not all; method: immunoSEQ multiplex PCR. The sample includes some 30,000 clones, roughly 80% of them seen just once. The sequencing here drew on CD4+ or CD8+ T cells sorted from blood, taken in a trial of the OX40 agonist ivuxolimab. The receptors originated from an adult with an advanced solid tumor such as melanoma, head and neck, liver or kidney cancer.

The V gene is TRBV19, the J gene TRBJ2-3; TRBD1 is a possible D gene (6 bases). Germline CDR1 LNHDA, CDR2 SQIVND (reference sequence). V gave up 3 bases and J gave up 6 bases, with 10 bases separating them. This CDR3 region has 13 residues. The CDR3 DNA is TGTGCCAGTAGTATGTGGGGGCCGGATACGCAGTATTTT. Its translation is CASSMWGPDTQYF.

The chain couples TRBV14 to TRBJ1-3; D is possibly TRBD1 (5 bases). The V gene's germline CDR1 is SGHDN and CDR2 FVKESK. The CDR3 covers 19 residues. Trimming pared 4 bases from V and 0 bases from J, leaving 22 bases between. The CDR3 is CASSPPPGTDHFSGNTIYF. The CDR3 nucleotides read TGTGCCAGCAGCCCGCCTCCGGGGACCGACCACTTCTCTGGAAACACCATATATTTT.

The rearrangement joins TRBV5-6 to TRBJ2-3, with 10 positions matching TRBD2. The CDR3 runs to 14 residues. After removal of 4 bases from V and 6 bases from J, the junction contained 5 bases not matched to a gene. Per the germline V gene, CDR1 is SGHDT and CDR2 is YYEEEE. CDR3 nucleotide sequence: TGTGCCAGCAGCCTTCCGGGACTAGCGGATACGCAGTATTTT. Translated, it gives CASSLPGLADTQYF.

The rearrangement joins TRBV28 to TRBJ1-5, with D tentatively TRBD1 (6 bases). V was trimmed by 5 bases and J by 8 bases, leaving 19 bases between them. Germline V gene sequence: CDR1 MDHEN, CDR2 SYDVKM. CDR3 length: 15 residues. The CDR3 here is CASSPEEGGREPQHF. CDR3 nucleotide sequence: TGTGCCAGCAGTCCTGAGGAGGGGGGGCGTGAGCCCCAGCATTTT.

The chain employs TRBV11-2 and TRBJ2-3; the match to TRBD2 covers 8 bases. Losses at the gene ends were 6 bases for V and 4 bases for J; bases not matched to a gene: 18. This CDR3 region has 18 residues. Germline values: CDR1 SGHAT, CDR2 FQNNGV. The CDR3 DNA is TGTGCCAGCAGGCTCTCCGGGACTAGGATCCTGGTGGCAGATACGCAGTATTTT. It translates to CASRLSGTRILVADTQYF.

The rearrangement uses TRBV2 and TRBJ2-4; 7 bases are shared with TRBD1. Per the germline V gene, CDR1 is SNHLY and CDR2 is FYNNEI. V lost 3 bases and J lost 3; bases outside the gene matches: 2. The length of the CDR3 is 14 residues. CDR3 sequence: CASSDGTDKNIQYF. CDR3 nucleotide sequence: TGTGCCAGCAGTGATGGGACAGACAAAAACATTCAGTACTTC.

The gene calls are TRBV9 and TRBJ2-6, with D uncertain. The V end was cut by 2 bases, the J end by 0 bases, with 12 bases between. CDR3 length equals 17 residues. Germline V CDR1 and CDR2: SGDLS, YYNGEE. The CDR3 DNA is TGTGCCAGCAGCGTGAACCGAAGGAGCTCTGGGGCCAACGTCCTGACTTTC. This gives the protein CASSVNRRSSGANVLTF.

The rearrangement uses TRBV5-1 and TRBJ1-1; TRBD1 matches 7 bases. Losses at the gene ends were 7 bases for V and 5 bases for J; bases not matched to a gene: 8. CDR3 length: 13 amino acids. Germline CDR1 is SGHRS and CDR2 is YFSETQ. CDR3 loop: CASRVGGGTEAFF. The CDR3 nucleotides read TGCGCCAGCCGAGTAGGGGGCGGGACTGAAGCTTTCTTT.

The genes are TRBV7-3 and TRBJ1-1, with 8 nucleotides matching TRBD1. The V segment lost 5 bases and the J segment 3 bases; nucleotides outside the gene matches: 8. CDR1 is SGHTA and CDR2 is FQGTGA in the germline V gene. The CDR3 contains 15 residues. The CDR3 region is CASSMTGVRDTEAFF. CDR3 nucleotide sequence: TGTGCCAGCAGCATGACAGGGGTCCGGGACACTGAAGCTTTCTTT.

This clone appeared a single time. The V call is TRBV30, the J call TRBJ1-2; tentatively, D is TRBD1 (6 bases). There are 13 residues in the CDR3. CDR1 and CDR2 from the germline V gene are GTSNPN and SVGIG (reference sequence). V lost 7 bases, J lost 3 bases, and 15 bases lay in between. CDR3 in amino acids: CASLMQGYYGYTF. In nucleotides, the CDR3 is TGTGCCTCACTGATGCAGGGGTACTATGGCTACACCTTC.

The gene calls are TRBV11-3 and TRBJ2-5; 7 positions match TRBD2. V was pared by 4 bases and J by 3 bases, with 11 bases of the junction left unmatched. Germline V gives CDR1 SGHNT, CDR2 YENEEA. There are 16 residues in the CDR3. CDR3 DNA: TGTGCCAGCAGCTCCAAATGGGAGGGCCCCAAAGAGACCCAGTACTTC. Its translation is CASSSKWEGPKETQYF.

The chain links TRBV7-9 to TRBJ2-1; 8 nucleotides match TRBD1. CDR3 length: 15 amino acids. Per germline, CDR1 SEHNR and CDR2 FQNEAQ (reference sequence). V gave up 3 bases and J gave up 3 bases; unmatched junction bases: 4. The CDR3 region has the DNA TGTGCCAGCAGCTTCCCAGGGGGCGGCTACAATGAGCAGTTCTTC. Amino acids: CASSFPGGGYNEQFF.